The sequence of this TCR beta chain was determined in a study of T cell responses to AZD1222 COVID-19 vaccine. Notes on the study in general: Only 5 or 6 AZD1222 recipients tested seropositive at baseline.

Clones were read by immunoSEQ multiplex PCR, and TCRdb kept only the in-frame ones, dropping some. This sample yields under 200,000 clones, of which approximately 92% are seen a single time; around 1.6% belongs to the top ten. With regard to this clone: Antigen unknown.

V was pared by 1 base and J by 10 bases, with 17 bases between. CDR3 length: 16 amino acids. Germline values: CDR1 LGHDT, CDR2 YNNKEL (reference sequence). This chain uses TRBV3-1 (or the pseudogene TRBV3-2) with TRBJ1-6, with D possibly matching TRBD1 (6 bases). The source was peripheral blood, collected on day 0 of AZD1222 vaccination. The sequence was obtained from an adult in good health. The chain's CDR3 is CASSQGRRGKGSPLHF. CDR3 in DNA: TGTGCCAGCAGCCAAGGCCGCAGGGGAAAAGGGTCACCCCTCCACTTT.